Listed here are 27 T cell receptor beta chains from one sample, sequenced in a study of blood T cell repertoires in COVID-19. Some clones are missing from TCRdb's copy, which holds only in-frame ones; the method was immunoSEQ multiplex PCR. The data hold about 220,000 clones, with around 86% observed a single time. Sequencing was carried out using peripheral blood. The origin of the receptors is a human donor in a cohort sampled during active COVID-19.

The chain uses TRBV15 and TRBJ2-3; no reliable D call. CDR1 is LNHNV and CDR2 is YYDKDF in the germline V gene (reference sequence). V dropped 3 bases and J dropped 7 bases, with 14 bases sitting between them. CDR3 size: 14 residues. In nucleotides, the CDR3 is TGTGCCACCAGCAGGGTCGCCGGTACCTATACGCAGTATTTT. Translation: CATSRVAGTYTQYF.

The chain employs TRBV15 and TRBJ2-1; 8 bases map to TRBD2. The CDR3 is 16 amino acids. V was pared by 3 bases and J by 4 bases, with 8 bases of the junction left unmatched. Germline CDR1 reads LNHNV; CDR2 reads YYDKDF (reference sequence). The CDR3 protein is CATSRDRGGLYNEQFF. CDR3 DNA sequence: TGTGCCACCAGCAGGGATCGGGGGGGGCTTTACAATGAGCAGTTCTTC.

CDR3 in DNA: TGCGCCAGCAGCCAAGACCAGGGAGGCACTGAAGCTTTCTTT. It translates to CASSQDQGGTEAFF. The chain couples TRBV4-3 to TRBJ1-1; the D gene is possibly TRBD1 (5 bases). V shed 0 bases and J shed 4 bases, with 9 bases lying between them. The germline V gene encodes CDR1 LGHNA and CDR2 YSLEER. CDR3 size: 14 residues.

The CDR3 reads CASSQDRAPTTDTQYF. CDR3 nucleotides: TGTGCCAGCAGCCAAGACAGAGCGCCTACCACAGATACGCAGTATTTT. The chain employs TRBV4-2 and TRBJ2-3; D gene ambiguous. Germline V gene sequence: CDR1 LGHNA, CDR2 YNFKEQ. V shed 0 bases and J shed 2 bases, with 12 bases lying between them. This CDR3 region has 16 residues.

This rearrangement joins TRBV18 to TRBJ1-5, with D perhaps matching TRBD1 (5 bases). Per germline, CDR1 KGHSH and CDR2 LQKENI. This CDR3 is built from 15 residues. The V end lost 3 bases, the J end lost 1 base, and 10 bases lay between the germline ends. The CDR3 loop reads CASSPERQSNQPQHF. In DNA, the CDR3 is TGTGCCAGCTCACCCGAGAGACAGAGCAATCAGCCCCAGCATTTT.

The chain carries TRBV5-1 and TRBJ2-1, with 9 positions matching TRBD2. Unmatched junction bases numbered 7, after V lost 3 bases and J lost 6 bases. Germline V lookup: CDR1 SGHRS, CDR2 YFSETQ. This CDR3 has 15 residues. DNA for the CDR3: TGCGCCAGCAGCTCCCTGACTAGCGGAGTCAATGAGCAGTTCTTC. This translates into CASSSLTSGVNEQFF.

The chain combines TRBV27 with TRBJ1-1; D remains ambiguous. Germline V gene data show CDR1 as MNHEY and CDR2 as SMNVEV (reference sequence). The CDR3 covers 14 residues. The V gene lost 1 base and the J gene lost 1 base, with 7 bases spanning the gap. CDR3 region: CASSLYAANTEAFF. The CDR3 nucleotides read TGTGCCAGCAGTTTATATGCGGCGAACACTGAAGCTTTCTTT.

The rearrangement uses TRBV30 and TRBJ2-3, with 9 bases lining up with TRBD2. The V gene end was trimmed by 0 bases and the J gene end by 1 base; junction bases not matched to a gene: 2. The V gene's germline CDR1 is GTSNPN and CDR2 SVGIG (reference sequence). CDR3 length equals 15 residues. The CDR3 DNA sequence: TGTGCCTGGAGTGTAGGCGGGAGGGGCACAGATACGCAGTATTTT. Its translation: CAWSVGGRGTDTQYF.

This clone was counted only a few times. The chain carries TRBV10-3 and TRBJ1-2; 8 nucleotides match TRBD1. The CDR3 sequence is 13 residues long. The V gene's germline CDR1 is ENHRY and CDR2 SYGVKD. V was clipped by 4 bases and J by 10 bases; unmatched bases: 8. DNA for the CDR3: TGTGCCATCAGTGCCCAGGGGGCGTCTATCTACACCTTC. Protein sequence: CAISAQGASIYTF.

The V gene is TRBV5-1, the J gene TRBJ1-1, with D hard to call. V was shortened by 0 bases and J by 5 bases, with 5 bases between the two germline ends. CDR3 length equals 12 residues. Germline CDR1 and CDR2: SGHRS and YFSETQ. CDR3 residues: CASSLDLTEAFF. For the CDR3, the DNA is TGCGCCAGCAGCTTGGACTTAACTGAAGCTTTCTTT.

This sequence joins TRBV29-1 and TRBJ2-1; D perhaps matches TRBD1 (5 bases). The germline gives CDR1 SQVTM, CDR2 ANQGSEA. The CDR3 totals 15 residues. The V end was cut by 2 bases, the J end by 1 base, with 12 bases between. CDR3 residues: CSVESGLSSYNEQFF. In nucleotides, the CDR3 is TGCAGCGTTGAATCAGGGCTGTCTTCCTACAATGAGCAGTTCTTC.

This clone turned up a few times. The rearrangement joins TRBV2 to TRBJ2-1, with 7 bases fitting TRBD2. Per the germline V gene, CDR1 is SNHLY and CDR2 is FYNNEI. The CDR3 has 12 residues. Unmatched junction bases numbered 6, after V lost 3 bases and J lost 13 bases. The CDR3 DNA reads TGTGCCAGCAGTGAGGGGTCTAGCGGACAGTTCTTC. Residues: CASSEGSSGQFF. The full variable domain, its missing parts supplied by reference TRBV2 and TRBJ2-1, is EPEVTQTPSHQVTQMGQEVILRCVPISNHLYFYWYRQILGQKVEFLVSFYNNEISEKSEIFDDQFSVERPDGSNFTLKIRSTKLEDSAMYFCASSEGSSGQFFGPGTRLTVL.

The rearrangement uses TRBV5-4 and TRBJ2-2; D remains unclear. The germline V gene has CDR1 SGHNT and CDR2 YYREEE (reference sequence). The length of the CDR3 is 12 residues. V lost 2 bases to trimming and J lost 7 bases, with 6 bases between them. Here the CDR3 reads CASSLENGELFF. Here the CDR3 DNA reads TGTGCCAGCAGCTTAGAGAACGGGGAGCTGTTTTTT. The full variable domain, with the rest looked up from reference TRBV5-4 and TRBJ2-2, is ETGVTQSPTHLIKTRGQQVTLRCSSQSGHNTVSWYQQALGQGPQFIFQYYREEENGRGNFPPRFSGLQFPNYSSELNVNALELDDSALYLCASSLENGELFFGEGSRLTVL.

About this clone itself: A read error is possible here, since a much larger clone lies one base away. The chain joins TRBV27 to TRBJ1-5; D is possibly TRBD1 (6 bases). Trimming left V 4 bases short and J 0 bases short, with 7 bases between. Germline loops: CDR1 MNHEY, CDR2 SMNVEV (reference sequence). The CDR3 length is 14 residues. The CDR3: CASSSDSSNQPQHF. CDR3 bases: TGTGCCAGCAGTTCGGACAGTAGCAATCAGCCCCAGCATTTT.

Details on this clone: Other DNA sequences in the same sample also yield this CDR3. The chain recombines TRBV28 with TRBJ1-2, with D hard to call. The CDR3 is made up of 11 amino acids. Trimming removed 4 bases at V and 2 bases at J, with 2 bases between. CDR1 and CDR2 from the germline V gene are MDHEN and SYDVKM. CDR3 loop: CASSSNYGYTF. The DNA of the CDR3 is TGTGCCAGCAGTTCAAACTATGGCTACACCTTC.

The V call is TRBV6-5, the J call TRBJ1-3; D call uncertain. Germline-derived CDR1 and CDR2 are MNHEY and SVGAGI. V was cut by 2 bases and J by 2 bases, with 13 bases left in between. This CDR3 is built from 16 residues. The CDR3, as DNA: TGTGCCAGCAGTTACGAGGATGCCTTGGCTGGAAACACCATATATTTT. Its protein is CASSYEDALAGNTIYF.

CDR3 sequence: CASSQGGSANEQYF. CDR3 DNA sequence: TGTGCCAGCAGCCAAGGCGGGAGTGCCAACGAGCAGTACTTC. The rearrangement links TRBV3-1 (or the pseudogene TRBV3-2) to TRBJ2-7; TRBD2 agrees at 7 bases. There are 14 residues in the CDR3. Trimming removed 1 base from V and 5 bases from J; junction bases left unmatched: 5. The V gene's germline CDR1 is LGHDT and CDR2 YNNKEL (reference sequence).

V gene TRBV19 combines with J gene TRBJ2-7; the match to TRBD1 covers 7 bases. The V segment lost 6 bases and the J segment 5 bases; nucleotides outside the gene matches: 4. Looked up from germline, CDR1 is LNHDA and CDR2 is SQIVND (reference sequence). This CDR3 comprises 12 residues. For the CDR3, the DNA is TGTGCCAGTAGGAACAGGGGCCACGAGCAGTACTTC. This translates into CASRNRGHEQYF.

Only a few counts were recorded for this clone. The rearrangement joins TRBV4-2 to TRBJ2-5; 10 bases are a match to TRBD2. The ends lost 3 bases at V and 5 bases at J; junction bases unmatched: 6. CDR1 is LGHNA, CDR2 YNFKEQ, per germline. This CDR3 has 15 residues. In DNA, the CDR3 is TGTGCCAGCAGCCAGTCACTAGCGGGAAGGGAGACCCAGTACTTC. It encodes CASSQSLAGRETQYF.

The chain uses TRBV12-3 or TRBV12-4 and TRBJ1-4; D call uncertain. The CDR3 loop spans 13 amino acids. V was trimmed by 5 bases and J by 6 bases, leaving 10 bases between them. CDR3 amino acids: CASSQQVDEKLFF. The CDR3 region has the DNA TGTGCCAGCAGTCAGCAGGTAGATGAAAAACTGTTTTTT.

The chain carries TRBV7-9 and TRBJ2-1, with D possibly being TRBD1 (6 bases). Germline CDR1 SEHNR, CDR2 FQNEAQ (reference sequence). The length of the CDR3 is 13 residues. With 0 bases removed from V and 10 bases from J, the gap between germline ends came to 10 bases. The CDR3 sequence: CASSLAYGGEQFF. CDR3 nucleotide sequence: TGTGCCAGCAGCTTAGCGTATGGGGGCGAGCAGTTCTTC.

This clone is a singleton in its sample. This rearrangement joins TRBV7-2 to TRBJ2-1, with 7 bases lining up with TRBD1. V lost 2 bases to trimming and J lost 0 bases; unmatched junction nucleotides: 13. The germline V gene has CDR1 SGHTA and CDR2 FQGNSA. The CDR3 is 19 residues long. As DNA, the CDR3 is TGTGCCAGCAGCTTAATGGCCCCAACAGGGGCTCACTCCTACAATGAGCAGTTCTTC. Protein: CASSLMAPTGAHSYNEQFF.

The V and J genes are TRBV27 and TRBJ1-4, with D unresolved. The CDR3 is made up of 14 amino acids. Germline values: CDR1 MNHEY, CDR2 SMNVEV (reference sequence). The V gene lost 5 bases and the J gene lost 0 bases, with 7 bases spanning the gap. The CDR3 coding sequence is TGTGCCAGCAGTCCCGGAGCAACTAATGAAAAACTGTTTTTT. Translated, it gives CASSPGATNEKLFF.

The sample holds a few counts of this clone. The chain recombines TRBV18 with TRBJ2-1, with 10 bases that match TRBD2. Trimming at V came to 7 bases and at J to 2 bases, leaving 17 bases not matched to a gene. The CDR3 runs to 19 residues. CDR1 is KGHSH and CDR2 is LQKENI in the germline V gene. CDR3 protein: CASYSGTVLAGRTYNEQFF. CDR3 coding DNA: TGTGCCAGCTACTCCGGGACCGTACTAGCGGGAAGGACCTACAATGAGCAGTTCTTC.

The J gene is TRBJ2-7, the V gene TRBV6-5; D gene ambiguous. The CDR3 is made up of 12 amino acids. From germline, CDR1 is MNHEY and CDR2 SVGAGI. V dropped 6 bases and J dropped 3 bases, with 9 bases sitting between them. CDR3 loop: CASRFGHYEQYF. The CDR3, as DNA: TGTGCCAGCAGGTTCGGTCACTACGAGCAGTACTTC.

Worth noting for this clone: Different DNA sequences within this sample yield the same CDR3. J is TRBJ2-7 and V is TRBV11-2; no firm D call. This CDR3 has 14 residues. CDR1 and CDR2 (germline): SGHAT, FQNNGV. The V end lost 0 bases, the J end lost 0 bases, and 6 bases lay between the germline ends. CDR3 coding DNA: TGTGCCAGCAGCTTAGACAGGTCCTCCTACGAGCAGTACTTC. Translation gives CASSLDRSSYEQYF.

The chain carries TRBV9 and TRBJ2-1; D might be TRBD2 (6 bases). V lost 1 base to trimming and J lost 7 bases, with 6 bases between them. CDR1 and CDR2 (germline): SGDLS, YYNGEE. The CDR3 covers 12 residues. The CDR3 loop is CASSVSGNEQFF. The CDR3 bases are TGTGCCAGCAGCGTAAGCGGGAATGAGCAGTTCTTC.